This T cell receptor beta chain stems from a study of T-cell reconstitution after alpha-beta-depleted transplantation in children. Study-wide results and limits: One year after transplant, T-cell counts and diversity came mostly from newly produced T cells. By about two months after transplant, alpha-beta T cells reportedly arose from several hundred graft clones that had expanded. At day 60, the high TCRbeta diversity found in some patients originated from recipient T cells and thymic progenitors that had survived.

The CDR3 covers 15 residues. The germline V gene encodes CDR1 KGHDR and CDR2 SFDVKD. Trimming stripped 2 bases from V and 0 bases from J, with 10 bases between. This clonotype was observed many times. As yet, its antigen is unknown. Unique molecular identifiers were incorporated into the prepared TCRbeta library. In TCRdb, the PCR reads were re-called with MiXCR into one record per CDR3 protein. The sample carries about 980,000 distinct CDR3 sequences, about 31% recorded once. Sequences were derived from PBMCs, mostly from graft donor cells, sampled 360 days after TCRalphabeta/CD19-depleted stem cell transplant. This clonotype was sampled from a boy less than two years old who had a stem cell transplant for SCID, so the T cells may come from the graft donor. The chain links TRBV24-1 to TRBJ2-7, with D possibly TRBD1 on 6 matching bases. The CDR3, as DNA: TGTGCCACCAGTGATTCTCAGGGGACCTCCTACGAGCAGTACTTC. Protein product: CATSDSQGTSYEQYF.